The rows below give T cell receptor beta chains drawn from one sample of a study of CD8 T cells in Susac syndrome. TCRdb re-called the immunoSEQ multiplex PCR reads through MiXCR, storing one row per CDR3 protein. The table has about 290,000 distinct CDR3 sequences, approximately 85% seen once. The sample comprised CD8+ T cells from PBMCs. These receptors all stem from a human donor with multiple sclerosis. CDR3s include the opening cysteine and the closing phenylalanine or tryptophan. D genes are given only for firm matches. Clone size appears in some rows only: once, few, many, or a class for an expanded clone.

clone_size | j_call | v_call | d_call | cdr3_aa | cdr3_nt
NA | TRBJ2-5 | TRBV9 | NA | CASSVADWPQETQYF | TGTGCCAGCAGCGTAGCGGACTGGCCCCAAGAGACCCAGTACTTC
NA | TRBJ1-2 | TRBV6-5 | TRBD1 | CASSSSRTGSYGYTF | TGTGCCAGCAGTTCCTCTCGGACAGGGTCCTATGGCTACACCTTC
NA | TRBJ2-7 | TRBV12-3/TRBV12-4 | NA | CASSPQGFGLEQYF | TGTGCCAGCAGTCCACAGGGTTTTGGTCTCGAGCAGTACTTC
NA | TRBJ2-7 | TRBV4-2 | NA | CASSRGEWALDEQYF | TGTGCCAGCAGCCGAGGGGAGTGGGCCTTAGACGAGCAGTACTTC
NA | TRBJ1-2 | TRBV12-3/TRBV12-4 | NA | CASTLLLGYGYTF | TGTGCCAGCACCCTCCTGCTAGGCTATGGCTACACCTTC
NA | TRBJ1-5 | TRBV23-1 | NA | CASSQSKQNYSNQPQHF | TGCGCCAGCAGTCAATCGAAACAGAATTATAGCAATCAGCCCCAGCATTTT
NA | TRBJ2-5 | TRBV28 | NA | CASSSGAGVQETQYF | TGTGCCAGCAGTTCCGGCGCTGGGGTCCAAGAGACCCAGTACTTC
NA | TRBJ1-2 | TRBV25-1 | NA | CASSELRRRGYTF | TGTGCCAGCAGTGAATTAAGGAGGCGGGGCTACACCTTC
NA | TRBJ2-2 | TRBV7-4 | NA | CASSSGAPGELFF | TGTGCCAGCAGCTCGGGGGCGCCCGGGGAGCTGTTTTTT
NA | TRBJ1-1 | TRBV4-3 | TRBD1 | CASSPRQGARTEAFF | TGCGCCAGCAGCCCAAGACAGGGGGCGCGAACTGAAGCTTTCTTT
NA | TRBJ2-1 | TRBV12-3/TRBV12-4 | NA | CASSPRTVLEQFF | TGTGCCAGCAGCCCGAGGACCGTCCTCGAGCAGTTCTTC
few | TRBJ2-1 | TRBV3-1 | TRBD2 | CASSLGLAGAGSYNEQFF | TGTGCCAGCAGCTTGGGACTAGCGGGGGCGGGCTCCTACAATGAGCAGTTCTTC
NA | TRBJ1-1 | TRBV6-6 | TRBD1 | CASTGVSPPAFF | TGTGCCAGTACAGGGGTATCCCCCCCGGCTTTCTTT
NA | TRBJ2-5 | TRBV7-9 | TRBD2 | CASSWTSAQETQYF | TGTGCCAGCAGCTGGACTAGCGCCCAAGAGACCCAGTACTTC
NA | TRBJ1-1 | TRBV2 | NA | CASSELEGTEYEAFF | TGTGCCAGCAGTGAACTGGAAGGGACGGAATATGAAGCTTTCTTT
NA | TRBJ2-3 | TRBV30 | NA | CAWSEPGVSTDTQYF | TGTGCCTGGTCCGAGCCCGGGGTTTCAACAGATACGCAGTATTTT
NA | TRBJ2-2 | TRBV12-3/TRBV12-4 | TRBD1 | CASTIKGTVTPGELFF | TGTGCCAGCACCATCAAGGGGACAGTAACGCCCGGGGAGCTGTTTTTT
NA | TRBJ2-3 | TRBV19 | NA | CASSPELIWGTDTQYF | TGTGCCAGTAGTCCGGAACTGATATGGGGGACAGATACGCAGTATTTT
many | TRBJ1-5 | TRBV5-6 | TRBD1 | CASSLGQGSNQPQHF | TGCGCCAGCAGTTTAGGACAGGGTAGCAATCAGCCCCAGCATTTT
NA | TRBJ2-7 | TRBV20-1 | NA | CSARRTSSYEQYF | TGCAGTGCTAGACGGACCAGCTCCTACGAGCAGTACTTC
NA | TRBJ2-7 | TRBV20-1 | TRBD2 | CSAGGLAGTYEQYF | TGCAGTGCTGGGGGACTAGCGGGAACCTACGAGCAGTACTTC
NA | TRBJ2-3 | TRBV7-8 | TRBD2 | CASSLPREPTREGDTQYF | TGTGCCAGCAGCCTCCCGCGGGAGCCGACCAGAGAAGGAGATACGCAGTATTTT
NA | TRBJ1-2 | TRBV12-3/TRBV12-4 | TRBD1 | CASSTHRDSYGYTF | TGTGCCAGCAGCACCCACCGGGACAGCTATGGCTACACCTTC
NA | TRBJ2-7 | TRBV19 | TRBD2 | CASSTWTSGNYEQYF | TGTGCCAGTAGCACCTGGACTAGCGGGAACTACGAGCAGTACTTC
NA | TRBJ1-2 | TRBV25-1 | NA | CASGGSTGTPYGYTF | TGTGCCAGCGGAGGATCGACCGGGACACCCTATGGCTACACCTTC
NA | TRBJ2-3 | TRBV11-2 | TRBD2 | CASSTVEGGEREFVDTQYF | TGTGCCAGCAGCACAGTGGAGGGAGGGGAGCGGGAGTTTGTAGATACGCAGTATTTT
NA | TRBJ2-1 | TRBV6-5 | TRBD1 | CASGRGQYYNEQFF | TGTGCCAGCGGACGGGGACAGTATTACAATGAGCAGTTCTTC
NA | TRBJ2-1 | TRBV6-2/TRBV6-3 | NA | CASSYSADFSSYNEQFF | TGTGCCAGCAGTTACTCGGCTGATTTTAGCTCCTACAATGAGCAGTTCTTC
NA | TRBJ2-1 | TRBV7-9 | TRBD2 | CASSLVSGRNEQFF | TGTGCCAGCAGCTTAGTGAGCGGGAGGAATGAGCAGTTCTTC
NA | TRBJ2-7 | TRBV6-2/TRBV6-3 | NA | CASSYFPQGNAYEQYF | TGTGCCAGCAGTTACTTCCCGCAGGGGAATGCGTACGAGCAGTACTTC
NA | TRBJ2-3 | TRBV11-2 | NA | CASRRNIEGDTQYF | TGTGCCAGCAGGCGAAATATAGAGGGAGATACGCAGTATTTT